The 2 T cell receptor beta chains below come from one sample, sequenced in a study of PD-1 blockade in classical Hodgkin lymphoma. There was relapse after autologous stem cell transplantation in every patient, and there was variation in brentuximab vedotin exposure. Only in-frame clones appear in the TCRdb table, and some are missing; sequencing was by immunoSEQ multiplex PCR. Found here are approximately 60,000 clones, approximately 88% of them singletons; the top ten hold around 12%. The sequencing used peripheral blood mononuclear cells (PBMCs), collected at baseline. The source is a human donor with classical Hodgkin lymphoma.

This clone was detected only a few times. This same CDR3 is encoded by further DNA sequences in the sample. This chain uses TRBV5-1 with TRBJ2-3, with TRBD2 as a possible D gene (7 bases). Per germline, CDR1 SGHRS and CDR2 YFSETQ. The V gene lost 4 bases and the J gene lost 5 bases, with 20 bases spanning the gap. The CDR3 consists of 16 residues. CDR3 residues: CASSQGGGGAQDTQYF. The CDR3 nucleotides read TGCGCCAGCAGCCAGGGAGGAGGGGGGGCCCAAGATACGCAGTATTTT.

This clone was counted a single time. This chain uses TRBV7-2 with TRBJ2-5; D is perhaps TRBD1 or TRBD2 (5 bases each). Germline CDR1 reads SGHTA; CDR2 reads FQGNSA. The CDR3 covers 15 residues. Trimming left V 2 bases short and J 1 base short, with 11 bases between. The CDR3 coding sequence is TGTGCCAGCAGCTTATGGGACGGAATCCAAGAGACCCAGTACTTC. Its protein is CASSLWDGIQETQYF.